A selection of T cell receptor beta chains follows, all from one sample in a study of T cell repertoires in aging, cancer and after chemotherapy. MiXCR was run by TCRdb on the multiplex PCR reads, yielding one entry per CDR3 protein. The sample consists of more than 10,000 distinct CDR3 sequences, 21% of them appearing once. The specimen was blood. Receptor source: a human donor in good health. The CDR3 runs from the conserved cysteine through the conserved F or W. A D gene is named only where the DNA matches it firmly.

J,D,V,length,CDR3
TRBJ2-2,TRBD1,TRBV19,14,CASTSTGPTGELFF
TRBJ2-3,TRBD2,TRBV20-1,13,CSAGRGVTDTQYF
TRBJ1-3,NA,TRBV5-6,15,CASSFEVRPGNTIYF
TRBJ2-7,NA,TRBV19,15,CASSIDRFRSYEQYF
TRBJ2-2,NA,TRBV7-2,18,CASSPRSQQNLNTGELFF
TRBJ1-1,NA,TRBV27,16,CASSLWQGPPGTEAFF
TRBJ2-7,NA,TRBV5-6,14,CASSLELRSYEQYF
TRBJ2-3,NA,TRBV6-5,14,CASRKQDSTDTQYF
TRBJ1-1,TRBD1,TRBV6-2/TRBV6-3,17,CASSLGDRGRWPTEAFF
TRBJ2-3,NA,TRBV20-1,15,CSATVAASGTDTQYF
TRBJ1-5,TRBD1,TRBV18,15,CASSTTGDPNQPQHF
TRBJ2-3,TRBD1,TRBV12-3/TRBV12-4,14,CASSRTGGRDTQYF
TRBJ1-3,NA,TRBV7-6,15,CASSYGGASGNTIYF
TRBJ2-7,NA,TRBV15,14,CATSRVTGFYEQYF
TRBJ2-7,NA,TRBV5-1,13,CASSPAASYEQYF
TRBJ1-5,TRBD1,TRBV6-5,14,CASSSGTDYQPQHF
TRBJ2-1,TRBD2,TRBV12-3/TRBV12-4,16,CASSSPKAGGPDEQFF
TRBJ2-3,NA,TRBV20-1,15,CSARDRYLRTDTQYF
TRBJ1-1,TRBD1,TRBV5-1,14,CASSPQTGTTEAFF
TRBJ1-1,NA,TRBV30,13,CAATRILNTEAFF
TRBJ1-4,TRBD1,TRBV12-3/TRBV12-4,15,CASSLGQGMDEKLFF
TRBJ1-5,NA,TRBV10-3,13,CAISEIKLEPQHF
TRBJ1-3,NA,TRBV20-1,13,CSARDDRADTIYF
TRBJ1-2,NA,TRBV6-1,14,CASSEEGGGYGYTF
TRBJ2-2,TRBD2,TRBV6-5,13,CASSYPESGGLFF
TRBJ2-3,NA,TRBV7-9,11,CASSFGATQYF
TRBJ1-4,NA,TRBV6-5,15,CASSYSRGHNEKLFF
TRBJ1-6,NA,TRBV30,17,CAWSGFHHPGLDSPLHF
TRBJ1-2,NA,TRBV5-1,14,CASSLDTSNYGYTF
TRBJ1-1,TRBD1,TRBV6-4,16,CASSDRTGGRRTEAFF
TRBJ2-7,TRBD1,TRBV7-6,16,CASSRGQGSPSYEQYF
TRBJ2-1,NA,TRBV9,13,CASSTRQDNEQFF
TRBJ2-7,TRBD1,TRBV27,15,CASSSSTGGPYEQYF
TRBJ1-2,NA,TRBV6-5,14,CASSRQGREDGYTF
TRBJ1-5,TRBD1,TRBV6-2/TRBV6-3,15,CASRWTGGENQPQHF
TRBJ1-1,NA,TRBV12-3/TRBV12-4,14,CASSDGGSNTEAFF
TRBJ1-5,TRBD1,TRBV12-3/TRBV12-4,14,CASRETGGSQPQHF
TRBJ2-5,NA,TRBV5-6,13,CASSRGWKETQYF
TRBJ2-7,TRBD2,TRBV20-1,14,CSGITSGVSYEQYF
TRBJ1-1,NA,TRBV20-1,13,CSALGQMNTEAFF
TRBJ2-7,NA,TRBV19,12,CASSADPRTQYF
TRBJ2-3,TRBD1,TRBV15,14,CATSGRQGEDTQYF
TRBJ2-3,NA,TRBV15,16,CATSRDYLAMTDTQYF
TRBJ2-2,TRBD1,TRBV30,14,CAWRRQGITGELFF
TRBJ2-1,NA,TRBV7-2,14,CASSLVWDYNEQFF
TRBJ1-1,TRBD1,TRBV19,14,CASSIDRQGTEAFF
TRBJ2-7,TRBD2,TRBV6-2/TRBV6-3,15,CASARMGGGRWEQYF
TRBJ2-7,NA,TRBV5-4,13,CASSLFYSYEQYF
TRBJ2-7,NA,TRBV19,13,CASSSGTSYEQYF
TRBJ2-1,NA,TRBV21-1,9,CARNNEQFF
TRBJ2-3,TRBD2,TRBV29-1,15,CSVEVLAGGTDTQYF
TRBJ2-5,TRBD1,TRBV27,17,CASSAWPRAGGAETQYF
TRBJ2-1,NA,TRBV18,13,CASSPIRGAEQFF
TRBJ1-6,TRBD1,TRBV4-1,19,CASSQGPRQGSSYNSPLHF
TRBJ1-1,NA,TRBV6-5,15,CASSPGLGRNTEAFF
TRBJ1-1,NA,TRBV20-1,14,CSARDGHRDTEAFF
TRBJ2-2,NA,TRBV6-5,15,CASSERGSNTGELFF
TRBJ2-3,TRBD2,TRBV6-4,15,CASSDSRGGGDTQYF
TRBJ1-1,NA,TRBV19,13,CARRDNGNTEAFF